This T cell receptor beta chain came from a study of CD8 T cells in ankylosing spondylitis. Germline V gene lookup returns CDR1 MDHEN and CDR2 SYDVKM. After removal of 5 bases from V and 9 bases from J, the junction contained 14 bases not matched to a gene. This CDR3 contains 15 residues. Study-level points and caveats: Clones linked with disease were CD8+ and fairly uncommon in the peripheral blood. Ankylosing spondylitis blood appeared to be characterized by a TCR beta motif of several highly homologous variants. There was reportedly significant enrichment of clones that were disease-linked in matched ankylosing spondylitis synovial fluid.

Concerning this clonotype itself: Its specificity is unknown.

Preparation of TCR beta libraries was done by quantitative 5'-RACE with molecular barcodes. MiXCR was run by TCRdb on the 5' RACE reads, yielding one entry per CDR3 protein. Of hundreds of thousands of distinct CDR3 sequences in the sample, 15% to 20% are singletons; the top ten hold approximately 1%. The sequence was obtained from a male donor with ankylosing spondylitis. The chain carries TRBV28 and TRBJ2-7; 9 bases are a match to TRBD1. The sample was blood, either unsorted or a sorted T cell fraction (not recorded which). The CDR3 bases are TGTGCCAGCAGTATACTACAGGGGGCGAATTATGTGCAGTACTTC. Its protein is CASSILQGANYVQYF.